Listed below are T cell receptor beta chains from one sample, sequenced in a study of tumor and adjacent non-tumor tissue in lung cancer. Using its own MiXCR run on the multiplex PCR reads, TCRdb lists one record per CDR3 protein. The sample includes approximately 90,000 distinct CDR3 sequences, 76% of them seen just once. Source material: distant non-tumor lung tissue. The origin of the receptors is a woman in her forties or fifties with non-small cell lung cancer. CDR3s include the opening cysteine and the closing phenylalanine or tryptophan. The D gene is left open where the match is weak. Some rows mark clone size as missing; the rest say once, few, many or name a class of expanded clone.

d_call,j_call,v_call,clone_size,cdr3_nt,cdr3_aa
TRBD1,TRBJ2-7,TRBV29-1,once,TGCAGAGTTGAAAAGGGGACAGGGGGGGGCTACGAGCAGTACTTT,CRVEKGTGGGYEQYF
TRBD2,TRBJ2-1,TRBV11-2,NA,TGTGCCAGCAGCTTCGGGACTAAATACAATAAGCAGTTCTTC,CASSFGTKYNKQFF
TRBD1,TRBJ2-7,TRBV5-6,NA,TGTGCCGGCAGCTTGGTTTCGGGTCAGGGGGCGACCCCTTTCTACGAGCACTACTTC,CAGSLVSGQGATPFYEHYF
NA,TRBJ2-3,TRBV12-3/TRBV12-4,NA,TGTGCCAGCACTCAAACTAGCAGTAGCACAGATACGCAGTATTTT,CASTQTSSSTDTQYF
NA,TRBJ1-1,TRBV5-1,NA,TGCGCCAGCAACTTGAGTGCGGGGGACACTGAAGCTTTCTTT,CASNLSAGDTEAFF
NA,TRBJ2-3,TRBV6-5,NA,TGTGCCAGCAGTTATAGGTCCAACACAGATACGCAGTATTTT,CASSYRSNTDTQYF
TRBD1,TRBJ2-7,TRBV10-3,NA,TGTTCCTCCCTGGACAGGGATTCCTACGAGCAGTACTTC,CSSLDRDSYEQYF
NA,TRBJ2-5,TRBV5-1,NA,TGCGCCAGCAGCCTATGGACGGCACAAGAGACCCAGTACTTC,CASSLWTAQETQYF
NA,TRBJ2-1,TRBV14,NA,TGTGCCAGCAGCCTTATGACAGGCCAGGATAAGCAGTTCTTC,CASSLMTGQDKQFF
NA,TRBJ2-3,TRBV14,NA,TGTGCCAGCAGCCAAGATTCTAGAAGGTCAGATACGCGGTATTTT,CASSQDSRRSDTRYF
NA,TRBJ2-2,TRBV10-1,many,TGCGCCAGCAGTGAGCGTCGGGGCGCAGGGTCCCTAAACACCGGGGAGCTGTTTTTT,CASSERRGAGSLNTGELFF
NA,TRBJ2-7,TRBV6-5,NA,TGTGCTAGCACCGCACTCGGCATGGGGCAAGGAGAGCAGTATTTC,CASTALGMGQGEQYF
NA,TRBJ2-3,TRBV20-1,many,TGCAGTGCCATTCAACGACTAGGAAGAACAGATACGCAGTATTTT,CSAIQRLGRTDTQYF
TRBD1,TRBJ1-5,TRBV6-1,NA,TGTGCCAGCAGTATACGCTGGGACAGTCATCAACCCCAGCATTTT,CASSIRWDSHQPQHF
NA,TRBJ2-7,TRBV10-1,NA,TGCGCCAGCAATAAATCACAGTCCTACGAGCAGTACTTC,CASNKSQSYEQYF
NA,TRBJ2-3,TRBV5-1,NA,TGCACCAGCAGAGGGGATGGAAGCAATCAGCCCCAGTATTTT,CTSRGDGSNQPQYF
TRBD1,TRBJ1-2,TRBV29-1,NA,TGCAGTGCTGAACCCCGGGACAGGGCTTACGGCTACACCTTC,CSAEPRDRAYGYTF
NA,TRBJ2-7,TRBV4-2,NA,TGTGCCAGCAGCCATGCAGTAGAGGCGGTCCGCTACGAGCGCTACTTC,CASSHAVEAVRYERYF
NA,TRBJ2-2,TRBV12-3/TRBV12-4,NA,TGTGCCAGCAGCCCTGACGCCACCGGGGGGCTGTTATTT,CASSPDATGGLLF
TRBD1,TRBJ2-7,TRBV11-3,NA,TGTGCCAGCAGCTATGGACAGGGCGACGAGCAGTACTTC,CASSYGQGDEQYF
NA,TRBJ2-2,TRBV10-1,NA,TGCGCCAGCAGTGACCGCCATAGTGATCTATACGGGGAGCTGTTTTTT,CASSDRHSDLYGELFF
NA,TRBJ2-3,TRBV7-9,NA,TGTGCCAGCAGCAACGATATCGGGCAGGGAAATCAGCCCCAGTATTTT,CASSNDIGQGNQPQYF
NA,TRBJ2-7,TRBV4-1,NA,TGCGCCAGCAGCCAAGGGGGACCGTTGGGCCAGGAGCAGTACTTC,CASSQGGPLGQEQYF
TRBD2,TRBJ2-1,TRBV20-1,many,TGCAGGGTATCCGGGACTAGCGGGACCGCTGCCTACAATGAGCAGTTCTTC,CRVSGTSGTAAYNEQFF
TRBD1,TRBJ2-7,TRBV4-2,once,TGTGCCAGCAGCCATGCCCCGCAGGGGGCCTACGAGGAGTACTTC,CASSHAPQGAYEEYF
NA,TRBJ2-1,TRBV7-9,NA,TGTTCCAAAGAGTCAGAATCGAGTGAGCAGTTCTTC,CSKESESSEQFF
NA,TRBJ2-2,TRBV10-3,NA,TGTGCCGTCAGTGATGACAGTACCATCGGGGAGCTGTTTTTT,CAVSDDSTIGELFF
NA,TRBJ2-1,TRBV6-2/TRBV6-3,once,TGTGCCTGCAGTTTAGCCCTTTATAATGAGCAGTTCTTC,CACSLALYNEQFF
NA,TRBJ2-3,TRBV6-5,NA,TGTGCCAGCGGTTACTCTACCCGGGAGTCCCCCCGAACCACAGATACGCAGTATTTT,CASGYSTRESPRTTDTQYF
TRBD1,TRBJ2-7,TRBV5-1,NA,TGCGCAGGCAGCTTTGGGACAGGGGCCTACGAGCAGTACTTC,CAGSFGTGAYEQYF
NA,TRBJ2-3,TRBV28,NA,TGTGCCAGCAGTTTGATACAGGACACAGATACGCACTATTTT,CASSLIQDTDTHYF
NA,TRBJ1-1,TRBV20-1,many,TGCAGTGCTAGGATCATGGGGGGGCAAGCTTTCTTT,CSARIMGGQAFF
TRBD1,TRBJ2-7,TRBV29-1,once,TGTAGCATTGTACTGTCGGACAGGGGATCCTACGAGCAGTACTTC,CSIVLSDRGSYEQYF
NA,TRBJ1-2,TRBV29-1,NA,TGCAGCGTCGAAGACGCCGGGAGTCTTGCCTACACCTTC,CSVEDAGSLAYTF
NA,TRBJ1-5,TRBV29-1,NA,TGCAGCCTTGCTTGGGACGGACCCCAACATTTT,CSLAWDGPQHF
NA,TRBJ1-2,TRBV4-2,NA,TGTGCCAGCAGCCAAGATGGCAGGGATAGCTGCACCTTC,CASSQDGRDSCTF
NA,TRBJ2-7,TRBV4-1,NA,TGCGCCAGCAGCCGAGAGGCTCGGCCTTCCTACGAGCACTACTTC,CASSREARPSYEHYF
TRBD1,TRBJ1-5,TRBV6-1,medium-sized,TGTGCCAGCAGTGGGACAGGGGGCAATCAGCCCCAGCATTTT,CASSGTGGNQPQHF
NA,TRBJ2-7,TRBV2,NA,TGTGTCAGCAGTGATTCAGCGTATCAGACCTACGAGCAATACTTC,CVSSDSAYQTYEQYF
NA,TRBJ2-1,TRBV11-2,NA,TGTGCCAGCAGCTCAGATTACGGCGGTTGGCATAGGCAGTTCTTC,CASSSDYGGWHRQFF
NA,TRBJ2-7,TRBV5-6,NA,TGTGCCAGCAGCTTGGGTCGATTAATGGGGATAGGGCAGTACTTC,CASSLGRLMGIGQYF
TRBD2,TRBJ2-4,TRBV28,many,TGTGCCAGCAGTTTACCCGCTAGCGGGATAGCCAAAAACATTCAGTACTTC,CASSLPASGIAKNIQYF
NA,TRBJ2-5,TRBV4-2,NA,TGTGCCAGTAGCCAAGAAGGCAGGGTTCAGACCCGGTACTTC,CASSQEGRVQTRYF
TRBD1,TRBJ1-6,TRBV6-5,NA,TGTGCCAGCAGTCACTCTGTGGGACAGGGAGGATCACCCCTCCACTTT,CASSHSVGQGGSPLHF
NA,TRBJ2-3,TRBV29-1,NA,TGCAGCGTACGTAGGGGGGCAAATACGCAGTATTTT,CSVRRGANTQYF
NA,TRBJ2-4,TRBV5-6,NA,TGTGCCAGCAGCCTCAACATGAGGGGCACCTGCCAAGGAGCCAAAAACATTCAGTACTTC,CASSLNMRGTCQGAKNIQYF
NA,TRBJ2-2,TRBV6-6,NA,TGTGCCAGTAGCAAGGACACTAACACCGGGGGGCCGTTTTTT,CASSKDTNTGGPFF
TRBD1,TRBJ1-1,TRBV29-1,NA,TGCATCATTGGGGGGGGACAGGACAACACTGAAGCTCTCTTT,CIIGGGQDNTEALF
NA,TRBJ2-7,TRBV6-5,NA,TGTGTCAGCAGTTACGGGGATAGCTTCTACGAGCAGTACTTC,CVSSYGDSFYEQYF
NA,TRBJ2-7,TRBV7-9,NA,TGTGCCAACAACGGAACCCTCTCTGGCGAGCAGTACTTC,CANNGTLSGEQYF
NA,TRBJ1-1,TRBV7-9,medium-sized,TGTGCCAGCAGCTTAGTTGTACGAGCTTTCTTT,CASSLVVRAFF
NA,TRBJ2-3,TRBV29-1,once,TGCAGCGTTGGCGGTAGGGCGGGTCAACAAAGCACAGATATGCAGTATTTT,CSVGGRAGQQSTDMQYF
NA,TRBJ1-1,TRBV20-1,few,TGCAGTGCTAGGTGGACTGAAGCTTTCTTT,CSARWTEAFF
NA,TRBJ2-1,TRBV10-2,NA,TGCACCAGCACTGCTAGTACGGGCACTGAGCAGTTCTTC,CTSTASTGTEQFF